Included here is one T cell receptor (beta chain) sequence, with context. All donors comprised healthy Caucasians. TCRdb re-called the 5' RACE reads through MiXCR, storing one row per CDR3 protein. The table has 1,800,000 or so distinct CDR3 sequences, about 32% seen once. This sample is drawn from a study of identical twins. The trim removed 5 bases at V and 4 bases at J, leaving 14 bases unmatched. This CDR3 is 19 amino acids long. The V gene's germline CDR1 is MDHEN and CDR2 SYDVKM. The J gene is TRBJ2-1, the V gene TRBV28; the match to TRBD2 covers 13 bases. The sequence derives from a newborn girl in good health. The specimen sequenced was cord blood. The CDR3 DNA reads TGTGCCAGCAGTCCGAATGGCTTATCGACTAGCGGGAGGTACAATGAGCAGTTCTTC. Encoded protein: CASSPNGLSTSGRYNEQFF.